The sequence of this TCR beta chain was determined in a study of shared clonotypes between healthy human individuals. Study at large: CD4 naive cells filled three plates per donor, CD4 memory three, CD8 naive two and CD8 memory one.

As concerns this clone: The antigen remains unidentified.

Study observations and caveats: Donors were few, which limited the genetic and exposure-history diversity represented.

This CDR3 spans 14 amino acids. Germline CDR1 is MNHEY and CDR2 is SMNVEV (reference sequence). V dropped 3 bases and J dropped 6; count of bases not matched to a gene: 3. In replicate PCRs of sorted subsets, around 200 ng DNA, approximately 30,000 T cell genomes, was used. The table came from immunoSEQ multiplex PCR; TCRdb's copy has only in-frame clones and leaves some out. The table lists about 2.5 million clones, roughly 90% of them singletons, with about 0.41% in the top ten. This chain links TRBV27 with TRBJ2-1; 9 nucleotides match TRBD2. The TCR comes from a man younger than 30 in good health. Some clones in this sample may be carry-over from other donors' samples. Sequencing was performed on naive CD4+ T cells from PBMCs. Subset of the sample: CD45RA+ positively selected. CDR3 coding DNA: TGTGCCAGCAGTTTTTGGCGGGAGGGCAATGAGCAGTTCTTC. It codes for CASSFWREGNEQFF.